In this sample, the clone carrying this TCR beta chain is medium-sized. Antigen: not known. Cultured CD4+ T cells had their DNA profiled by the Oncomine TCR Beta short-read assay. Using the QIAamp micro DNA kit, genomic DNA was extracted from the CD4+ T cells that had been cultured. One entry per CDR3 protein, called by TCRdb with MiXCR from the PCR reads. Of around 10,000 distinct CDR3 sequences detected, around 30% appear once; the ten largest clones hold about a fifth. The treatment was: roughly 10-day PBMC culture with coronavirus spike peptide pools or control peptides (ViraFEST assay). During the years 2011-2018, before the COVID-19 pandemic, the unexposed donor's CD4+ T cells were collected. ViraFEST relied on peptide pools to expand antigen-specific T cells; the TCRs were sequenced afterward. This entry is derived from a study of vaccination and CD4 T cells after COVID-19. Study as a whole: Two mRNA vaccine doses were given, either BNT162b2 or mRNA-1273. Overlapping spike peptides served as the stimulus for the cells. These peptides came from SARS-CoV-2 and from the common cold coronaviruses HCoV-NL63, HCoV-OC43 and HCoV-229E.

General study points: Convalescent participants were relatively few, and none had early post-infection timepoints studied.

The CDR3 is made up of 12 amino acids. The germline CDR1 and CDR2 sequences are MNHEY and SVGEGT. V lost 8 bases, J lost 0 bases, and 5 bases lay in between. The sequencing input was CD4+ T cells from blood, cultured in vitro. The genes are TRBV6-2 or TRBV6-3 and TRBJ1-5; D is ambiguous. This TCR derives from a human donor in good health. In DNA form, the CDR3 reads TGTGCCAGCGCGGATAGCAATCAGCCCCAGCATTTT. It translates to CASADSNQPQHF.